The clone carrying this T cell receptor gamma chain was found a few times. As yet, its antigen is unknown. The protein TCRdb gives is from a much larger clone and does not agree with this DNA's translation at residue 3, likely a read error; the protein shown here comes from the DNA. TCRdb re-processed the multiplex PCR reads using CATT. The sample shows over 5,000 gamma-chain clones, 3% to 3.5% of them seen only once. Flow sorting of PBMC yielded separate Vgamma9/Vdelta2+ and Vdelta2-negative gammadelta T cell populations for bulk repertoire analysis. The data were obtained in a study of γδ T cells in repeated Plasmodium falciparum infection. On the study more broadly: Age- and gender-matched Australian children served as comparison for malaria-exposed Malian children.

Findings of the study overall: In Vdelta2-negative, largely Vdelta1+, gammadelta repertoires, repeated controlled infections appeared to drive clonal selection waves.

The CDR3 is 13 amino acids. Germline V CDR1 and CDR2: EGSTGY, YDSYTSSV. The sequencing sample was made of gamma-delta T cells from blood. V usage is TRGV4 and J usage is TRGJ1 or TRGJ2. The J gene comes from matching the DNA to germline here; TCRdb lacks it. This TCR derives from a pool of human donors (malaria-infected and uninfected, not separated). CDR3 sequence (DNA): TGTGCCCCCTGGGATTACGGCGAAGATAAGAAACTCTTT. Protein sequence: CAPWDYGEDKKLF.